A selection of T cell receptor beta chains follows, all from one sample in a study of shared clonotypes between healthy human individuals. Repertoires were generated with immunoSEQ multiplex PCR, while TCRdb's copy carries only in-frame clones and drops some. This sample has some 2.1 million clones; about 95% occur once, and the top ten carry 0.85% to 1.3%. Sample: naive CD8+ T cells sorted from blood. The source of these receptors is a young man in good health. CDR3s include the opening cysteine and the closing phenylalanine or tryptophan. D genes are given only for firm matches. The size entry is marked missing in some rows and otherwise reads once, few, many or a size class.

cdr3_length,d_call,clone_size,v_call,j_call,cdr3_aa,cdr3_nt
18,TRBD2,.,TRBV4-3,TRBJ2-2,CASSQERVGLGGTGELFF,TGCGCCAGCAGCCAAGAAAGAGTGGGACTAGGCGGAACCGGGGAGCTGTTTTTT
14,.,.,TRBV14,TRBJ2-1,CASSQWTYQKGQFF,TGTGCCAGCAGCCAATGGACTTACCAAAAAGGGCAGTTCTTC
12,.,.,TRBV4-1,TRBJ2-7,CASSQDAGEQYF,TGCGCCAGCAGCCAAGATGCGGGCGAGCAGTACTTC
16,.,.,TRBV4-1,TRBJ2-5,CASSQAIAGEEETQYF,TGCGCCAGCAGCCAAGCGATAGCAGGAGAGGAAGAGACCCAGTACTTC
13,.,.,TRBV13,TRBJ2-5,CASSLGQEETQYF,TGTGCCAGCAGCTTAGGGCAGGAAGAGACCCAGTACTTC
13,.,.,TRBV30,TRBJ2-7,CAWSPHPGYEQYF,TGTGCCTGGAGTCCCCATCCAGGCTACGAGCAGTACTTC
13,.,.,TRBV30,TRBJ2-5,CAWTAREDGTQYF,TGTGCCTGGACGGCCAGGGAGGACGGGACCCAGTACTTC
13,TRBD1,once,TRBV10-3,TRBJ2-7,CAISEDREYEQYF,TGTGCCATCAGCGAGGACAGGGAATACGAGCAGTACTTC
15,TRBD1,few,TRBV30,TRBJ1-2,CAWSPNPGTAYGYTF,TGTGCCTGGAGTCCCAACCCCGGGACAGCCTATGGCTACACCTTC
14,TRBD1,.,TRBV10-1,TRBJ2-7,CASSETGVEYEQYF,TGCGCCAGCAGTGAGACAGGGGTTGAATACGAGCAGTACTTC
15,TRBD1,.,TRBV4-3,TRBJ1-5,CASSQGTGSNQPQHF,TGCGCCAGCAGCCAGGGGACAGGTAGCAATCAGCCCCAGCATTTT
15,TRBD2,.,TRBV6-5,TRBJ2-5,CASSPTSGRTETQYF,TGTGCCAGCAGCCCGACTAGCGGGAGAACAGAGACCCAGTACTTC
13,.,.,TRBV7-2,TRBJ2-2,CASSLVISGELFF,TGTGCCAGCAGCTTAGTCATTTCCGGGGAGCTGTTTTTT
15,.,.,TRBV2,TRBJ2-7,CASSEDRGRIYEQYF,TGTGCCAGCAGTGAAGATAGGGGAAGGATTTACGAGCAGTACTTC
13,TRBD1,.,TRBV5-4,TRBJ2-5,CASSVDRGETQYF,TGTGCCAGCAGCGTCGACAGGGGAGAGACCCAGTACTTC
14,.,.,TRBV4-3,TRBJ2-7,CASSQDRAYYEQYF,TGCGCCAGCAGCCAAGATCGGGCCTACTACGAGCAGTACTTC